These T cell receptor beta chains were read from a single sample in a study of OX40 agonist ivuxolimab in advanced cancers. Generated by immunoSEQ multiplex PCR, the TCRdb table keeps only in-frame clones and is missing some. The data hold about 120,000 clones, with around 91% observed a single time. The sequencing used CD4+ or CD8+ T cells sorted from blood, collected in a trial of the OX40 agonist ivuxolimab. The source of these receptors is an adult with an advanced solid tumor such as melanoma, head and neck, liver or kidney cancer. CDR3s include the opening cysteine and the closing phenylalanine or tryptophan. Fields, in order: D gene, clone size, J gene, V gene, CDR3 protein, CDR3 DNA. D genes are given only for firm matches. Part of the rows lack a size; the others show once, few, many or a class for expanded clones.

d_call: TRBD1; clone_size: .; j_call: TRBJ1-2; v_call: TRBV7-9; cdr3_aa: CASSLPGTGTYGYTF; cdr3_nt: TGTGCCAGCAGCTTACCCGGGACAGGGACCTATGGCTACACCTTC
d_call: .; clone_size: .; j_call: TRBJ2-1; v_call: TRBV28; cdr3_aa: CASSLIQDNEQFF; cdr3_nt: TGTGCCAGCAGTCTTATACAGGACAATGAGCAGTTCTTC
d_call: TRBD1; clone_size: .; j_call: TRBJ1-4; v_call: TRBV15; cdr3_aa: CATNTPGQGGEKLFF; cdr3_nt: TGTGCCACCAACACCCCAGGACAGGGGGGTGAAAAACTGTTTTTT
d_call: .; clone_size: few; j_call: TRBJ1-5; v_call: TRBV28; cdr3_aa: CASSVTGRGIWQPQHF; cdr3_nt: TGTGCCAGCAGCGTAACAGGGAGGGGGATTTGGCAGCCCCAGCATTTT
d_call: .; clone_size: .; j_call: TRBJ2-7; v_call: TRBV27; cdr3_aa: CASSFGQGPPEQYF; cdr3_nt: TGTGCCAGCAGTTTTGGGCAGGGGCCACCCGAGCAGTACTTC
d_call: .; clone_size: .; j_call: TRBJ2-1; v_call: TRBV6-5; cdr3_aa: CASSYLQGGNEQFF; cdr3_nt: TGTGCCAGCAGTTACCTACAGGGAGGCAATGAGCAGTTCTTC
d_call: .; clone_size: once; j_call: TRBJ1-1; v_call: TRBV11-2; cdr3_aa: CASSPDWNTEAFF; cdr3_nt: TGTGCCAGCAGCCCTGACTGGAACACTGAAGCTTTCTTT
d_call: TRBD1; clone_size: .; j_call: TRBJ2-1; v_call: TRBV19; cdr3_aa: CASSEPGQGSGNEQFF; cdr3_nt: TGTGCCAGTAGTGAACCGGGACAGGGTTCGGGCAATGAGCAGTTCTTC
d_call: TRBD1; clone_size: .; j_call: TRBJ2-7; v_call: TRBV7-2; cdr3_aa: CASSLTGGGNEQYF; cdr3_nt: TGTGCCAGCAGCCTCACAGGGGGCGGGAACGAGCAGTACTTC
d_call: .; clone_size: .; j_call: TRBJ2-3; v_call: TRBV11-2; cdr3_aa: CASSLGGGVQDTQYF; cdr3_nt: TGTGCCAGCAGCTTAGGGGGCGGGGTTCAAGATACGCAGTATTTT
d_call: TRBD1; clone_size: few; j_call: TRBJ1-1; v_call: TRBV30; cdr3_aa: CAWSRGPGAFF; cdr3_nt: TGTGCCTGGAGCAGGGGGCCGGGAGCTTTCTTT
d_call: TRBD1; clone_size: once; j_call: TRBJ1-4; v_call: TRBV18; cdr3_aa: CASSLDRGREKLFF; cdr3_nt: TGTGCCAGCTCACTGGACAGGGGGCGTGAAAAACTGTTTTTT
d_call: .; clone_size: .; j_call: TRBJ2-3; v_call: TRBV6-9; cdr3_aa: CASRFGFTQYF; cdr3_nt: TGTGCCTCCCGGTTCGGCTTTACGCAGTATTTT
d_call: .; clone_size: .; j_call: TRBJ1-1; v_call: TRBV5-4; cdr3_aa: CASSPEKWTTEAFF; cdr3_nt: TGTGCCAGCAGCCCGGAAAAGTGGACCACTGAAGCTTTCTTT
d_call: .; clone_size: once; j_call: TRBJ1-1; v_call: TRBV9; cdr3_aa: CASSVEPQGRNTEAFF; cdr3_nt: TGTGCCAGCAGCGTAGAACCTCAGGGGCGAAACACTGAAGCTTTCTTT
d_call: .; clone_size: .; j_call: TRBJ1-1; v_call: TRBV19; cdr3_aa: CASSQLTMNTEAFF; cdr3_nt: TGTGCCAGTAGTCAACTTACGATGAACACTGAAGCTTTCTTT
d_call: .; clone_size: .; j_call: TRBJ1-2; v_call: TRBV5-1; cdr3_aa: CASTFLPGDYGYTF; cdr3_nt: TGCGCCAGCACCTTTCTACCAGGGGACTATGGCTACACCTTC
d_call: TRBD2; clone_size: .; j_call: TRBJ2-3; v_call: TRBV9; cdr3_aa: CASSLRAGGSTDTQYF; cdr3_nt: TGTGCCAGCAGCCTGCGAGCGGGGGGAAGCACAGATACGCAGTATTTT
d_call: .; clone_size: .; j_call: TRBJ2-3; v_call: TRBV5-6; cdr3_aa: CASRGRDGTTDTQYF; cdr3_nt: TGTGCCAGCAGGGGCCGGGACGGTACTACAGATACGCAGTATTTT
d_call: .; clone_size: .; j_call: TRBJ2-7; v_call: TRBV7-2; cdr3_aa: CASSLNSHSSYEQYF; cdr3_nt: TGTGCCAGCAGCTTAAATAGCCACAGCTCCTACGAGCAGTACTTC
d_call: .; clone_size: few; j_call: TRBJ1-2; v_call: TRBV28; cdr3_aa: CASSLADPANYGYTF; cdr3_nt: TGTGCCAGCAGTTTAGCGGACCCGGCTAACTATGGCTACACCTTC
d_call: .; clone_size: .; j_call: TRBJ1-2; v_call: TRBV7-2; cdr3_aa: CASAELSQNYGYTF; cdr3_nt: TGTGCCAGCGCAGAGTTATCCCAAAACTATGGCTACACCTTC